The following is a TCR beta chain sequence with its context. These data come from a study of blood T cell repertoires in COVID-19. Study-level information: Both acute and convalescent COVID-19 samples were obtained from the United States, Italy and Spain. PBMCs, B-cell-depleted T cells, or T cells provided the cDNA or gDNA that made up the material.

Original processing notes: The authors estimated nucleated cell counts from reference gene primer amplification. The table came from immunoSEQ multiplex PCR; TCRdb's copy has only in-frame clones and leaves some out. V and J calls and clone size come straight from that table; D and trimming were deduced from the DNA. Among roughly 160,000 clones listed, roughly 70% were seen once. V lost 4 bases and J lost 4; bases outside the gene matches: 6. The CDR3 consists of 14 residues. Germline lookup yields CDR1 SGDLS and CDR2 YYNGEE. Sequenced input: peripheral blood. This TCR was recovered from a woman aged 80 or over with acute or convalescent COVID-19. V is TRBV9 and J is TRBJ2-3; 7 bases are shared with TRBD1. The CDR3 reads CASSTRQGADTQYF. CDR3 sequence (DNA): TGTGCCAGCAGCACGAGACAGGGAGCAGATACGCAGTATTTT.